Below are 17 T cell receptor beta chains sequenced from a single sample in a study of blood T cell repertoires in COVID-19. TCRdb keeps only in-frame clones here, not all; method: immunoSEQ multiplex PCR. The data contain tens of thousands of clones, around 72% of them singletons. The sample consisted of peripheral blood. The source is a human donor with acute or convalescent COVID-19. The donor label of this sample is uncertain.

This clone has just a few counts. J is TRBJ1-1 and V is TRBV7-2; maybe TRBD1 (5 bases). CDR1 and CDR2 from the germline V gene are SGHTA and FQGNSA. V shed 5 bases and J shed 4 bases, with 14 bases lying between them. This CDR3 comprises 14 residues. The CDR3 loop is CASSLDGGGTEAFF. Written as DNA, the CDR3 is TGTGCCAGCAGCCTAGACGGGGGAGGCACTGAAGCTTTCTTT.

The CDR3 bases are TGTGCCAGTAGCGGACAGTCCTATGGCTACACCTTC. Translating it yields CASSGQSYGYTF. This chain joins TRBV19 and TRBJ1-2; D is possibly TRBD1 (6 bases). The germline V gene has CDR1 LNHDA and CDR2 SQIVND (reference sequence). The CDR3 runs 12 residues. The germline V and J ends were trimmed by 6 bases and 4 bases, with 9 bases remaining between them.

This clone was picked up a small number of times. The chain employs TRBV7-8 and TRBJ2-7; D is possibly TRBD1 (6 bases). The CDR3 spans 12 residues. In germline, CDR1 is SGHVS, CDR2 FQNEAQ. Trimming removed 5 bases from V and 10 bases from J, with 15 bases in between. CDR3 DNA: TGTGCCAGCAGCGGTAACCGACAGGTACAGTACGTC. Encoded protein: CASSGNRQVQYV.

V usage is TRBV27 and J usage is TRBJ2-2; 7 nucleotides match TRBD1. This CDR3 has 15 residues. V trimming: 8 bases; J trimming: 3 bases; junction bases outside the gene matches: 9. CDR1 is MNHEY, CDR2 SMNVEV, per germline (reference sequence). The CDR3 sequence: CASASGQLYTGELFF. Written as DNA, the CDR3 is TGTGCCAGCGCCTCGGGACAGCTGTACACCGGGGAGCTGTTTTTT.

The V gene is TRBV12-3 or TRBV12-4, the J gene TRBJ2-5; 8 bases agree with TRBD1. V was clipped by 6 bases and J by 2 bases; unmatched bases: 2. This CDR3 comprises 13 residues. Here the CDR3 reads CASSRTGQETQYF. In DNA form, the CDR3 reads TGTGCCAGCAGCCGGACAGGGCAAGAGACCCAGTACTTC.

The chain uses TRBV2 and TRBJ2-2, with D perhaps matching TRBD2 (5 bases). The germline gives CDR1 SNHLY, CDR2 FYNNEI. Trimming removed 1 base from V and 6 bases from J, with 9 bases in between. This CDR3 contains 14 residues. CDR3 region: CASSEGLAAGELFF. The CDR3 nucleotides read TGTGCCAGCAGTGAAGGGCTAGCTGCCGGGGAGCTGTTTTTT. Combining the CDR3 with reference TRBV2 and TRBJ2-2 gives the whole variable domain EPEVTQTPSHQVTQMGQEVILRCVPISNHLYFYWYRQILGQKVEFLVSFYNNEISEKSEIFDDQFSVERPDGSNFTLKIRSTKLEDSAMYFCASSEGLAAGELFFGEGSRLTVL.

This chain joins TRBV5-1 and TRBJ1-3; 10 bases fit TRBD1. Germline CDR1 reads SGHRS; CDR2 reads YFSETQ. The CDR3 sequence is 15 residues long. Germline trimming cut 3 bases from V and 5 bases from J; bases unmatched to any gene: 5. CDR3 coding DNA: TGCGCCAGCAGCTCCGGGACAGGGGAACGAAACACCATATATTTT. It yields the protein CASSSGTGERNTIYF.

The CDR3 DNA reads TGTGCCAGCCGGGGAGGGGAGCAGTTCTTC. Translating gives CASRGGEQFF. The J gene is TRBJ2-1, the V gene TRBV19; 7 bases match TRBD2. The CDR3 sequence is 10 residues long. Trimming cost V 9 bases and J 10 bases; bases outside gene matches: 3. The germline V gene has CDR1 LNHDA and CDR2 SQIVND (reference sequence).

This chain connects TRBV6-4 to TRBJ1-1, with a tentative D call TRBD1 (5 bases). CDR1 is MRHNA and CDR2 is SNTAGT in the germline V gene. This CDR3 has 17 residues. With 0 bases removed from V and 1 base from J, the gap between germline ends came to 15 bases. The CDR3 DNA reads TGTGCCAGCAGTGACTCGCGGCCAGGGCGCGGGAACACTGAAGCTTTCTTT. It is translated as CASSDSRPGRGNTEAFF.

This clone appeared a single time. The chain employs TRBV5-1 and TRBJ1-1; D is ambiguous. The V end lost 0 bases, the J end lost 0 bases, and 6 bases lay between the germline ends. Looked up from germline, CDR1 is SGHRS and CDR2 is YFSETQ. The CDR3 covers 14 residues. The CDR3 here is CASSLGSMNTEAFF. The CDR3 DNA reads TGCGCCAGCAGCTTGGGTAGCATGAACACTGAAGCTTTCTTT.

The chain carries TRBV28 and TRBJ1-2; a weak D match, TRBD1 (5 bases). This CDR3 region has 15 residues. The germline gives CDR1 MDHEN, CDR2 SYDVKM. Trimming cost V 8 bases and J 0 bases, with 16 bases left between them. The CDR3 spells CASGPAGQTNYGYTF. The CDR3, as DNA: TGTGCCAGCGGGCCCGCCGGACAAACTAACTATGGCTACACCTTC.

The chain has TRBV5-4 and TRBJ2-7, with 12 positions matching TRBD2. The junction had 5 bases not matched to a gene; V was cut back by 1 base and J by 0 bases. Germline assignment: CDR1 SGHNT and CDR2 YYREEE (reference sequence). This CDR3 region has 17 residues. This CDR3 reads CASSLRATSGSSYEQYF. For the CDR3, the DNA is TGTGCCAGCAGCTTGCGGGCGACTAGCGGGAGCTCCTACGAGCAGTACTTC.

The CDR3 spells CASSPNPGVGQAGELFF. The CDR3 nucleotides read TGTGCCAGCAGTCCAAATCCGGGGGTGGGACAGGCCGGGGAGCTGTTTTTT. The chain employs TRBV11-2 and TRBJ2-2, with TRBD1 matching 8 bases. With 6 bases clipped from V and 6 bases from J, the junction kept 15 bases outside the gene matches. This CDR3 comprises 17 residues. Germline values: CDR1 SGHAT, CDR2 FQNNGV.

The chain uses TRBV5-1 and TRBJ2-7, with TRBD1 as a possible D gene (6 bases). Germline V gene lookup returns CDR1 SGHRS and CDR2 YFSETQ. The CDR3 covers 14 residues. V was trimmed by 4 bases and J by 6 bases, leaving 17 bases between them. The CDR3 DNA reads TGCGCCAGCAGCCCCTCCCCTGGGACACCCGAGCAGTACGTC. Protein product: CASSPSPGTPEQYV.

This clone was seen more than once but under ten times. CDR3 in amino acids: CASSLGGFAYEQYF. Here the CDR3 DNA reads TGTGCCAGCAGCTTAGGCGGCTTCGCCTACGAGCAGTACTTC. The J gene is TRBJ2-7, the V gene TRBV7-9; D remains unclear. Germline V lookup: CDR1 SEHNR, CDR2 FQNEAQ (reference sequence). CDR3 size: 14 residues. V was trimmed by 1 base and J by 2 bases, leaving 9 bases between them.

V gene TRBV12-3 or TRBV12-4 combines with J gene TRBJ1-1; 7 bases match TRBD1. The trim removed 6 bases at V and 8 bases at J, leaving 9 bases unmatched. CDR3 size: 13 residues. The CDR3 loop reads CASRNTGDREAFF. Here the CDR3 DNA reads TGTGCCAGCAGAAATACAGGGGATAGGGAAGCTTTCTTT.

This clone appeared many times. The chain joins TRBV12-3 or TRBV12-4 to TRBJ1-6; the match to TRBD1 covers 9 bases. With V trimmed by 6 bases and J by 9 bases, 3 bases remained unmatched. The CDR3 contains 13 residues. In nucleotides, the CDR3 is TGTGCCAGCAGGGACAGGGGTGGTTCACCCCTCCACTTT. Amino acid sequence: CASRDRGGSPLHF.